Detailed here is one T cell receptor (beta chain). The antigen is undetermined. It was RNA transcripts that yielded the amplified TCR beta CDR3 regions. First-round RT-PCR targeting the TCR CDR3 was performed with the HTBI primer set. TCRdb passed the multiplex PCR reads through MiXCR, listing each CDR3 protein once. The data contain 300,000 to 350,000 distinct CDR3 sequences, about a sixth of them singletons. This specimen belongs to a study of T cells in Graves' hyperthyroidism and ophthalmopathy. Study results and limitations: For ophthalmopathy, model prediction preceded onset by a median roughly 6.5 months.

The sample was blood. This TCR was recovered from a woman between 40 and 55 years old with Graves' ophthalmopathy.

The CDR3 coding sequence is TGTGCCAGCAGCCCGGGACAGGGTCGTAACTACGAGCAGTACTTC. Amino acid sequence: CASSPGQGRNYEQYF. The chain carries TRBV7-9 and TRBJ2-7, with 9 nucleotides matching TRBD1. The CDR3 is 15 residues long. The V gene end was trimmed by 5 bases and the J gene end by 3 bases; junction bases not matched to a gene: 8. Per germline, CDR1 SEHNR and CDR2 FQNEAQ (reference sequence).